A selection of T cell receptor beta chains follows, all from one sample in a study of blood T cell repertoires in COVID-19. Repertoires were generated with immunoSEQ multiplex PCR, while TCRdb's copy carries only in-frame clones and drops some. The sample comprises 300,000 to 400,000 clones, around 91% of which are singletons, and less than 3.5% rests with the top ten. Sample: peripheral blood. Receptor source: a woman aged 18-35 years who had recovered from COVID-19. Both conserved end residues are part of each CDR3. D genes are given only for firm matches. Where a row states a size, it is once, few, many or the class of an expanded clone; other rows omit it.

>-|15|TRBV29-1|TRBJ2-1|-
TGCAGCGTTGATTCGGCGTCTAGCTCCTACAATGAGCAGTTCTTC
CSVDSASSSYNEQFF
>TRBD2|15|TRBV14|TRBJ2-1|-
TGTGCCAGCAGCCAATTCACTAGCGGGACAAATGAGCAGTTCTTC
CASSQFTSGTNEQFF
>-|11|TRBV7-9|TRBJ2-3|-
TGTGCGAACAGGGGGGGGGATACGCAGTATTTT
CANRGGDTQYF
>TRBD1|15|TRBV11-3|TRBJ1-4|-
TGTGCCAGCAGCTTCCGGACAGGGGGCGGTGAAAAACTGTTTTTT
CASSFRTGGGEKLFF
>-|17|TRBV19|TRBJ2-6|once
TGTGCCAGTAGGGAGGGTGGTAACTTGGGTGGGGCCAACGTCCTGACTTTC
CASREGGNLGGANVLTF
>-|12|TRBV20-1|TRBJ2-1|-
TGCAGTGCTAGTTCTAGTCGCAATGAGCAGTTCTTC
CSASSSRNEQFF
>-|15|TRBV5-1|TRBJ2-6|-
TGCGCCAGCAGACGGTTAAGCTCTGGGGCCAACGTCCTGACTTTC
CASRRLSSGANVLTF
>-|13|TRBV5-6|TRBJ2-1|-
TGTGCCAGCAGCTTGGGGCGGTGGAGGGAGCAGTTCTTC
CASSLGRWREQFF
>TRBD2|20|TRBV10-2|TRBJ2-2|-
TGCGCCAGCAGTGAGTTATATTGGGCGGGAGGACATACGAACACCGGGGAGCTGTTTTTT
CASSELYWAGGHTNTGELFF
>-|16|TRBV13|TRBJ2-2|once
TGTGCCAGCAGCTTCGGTCCTAGAACGAACACCGGGGAGCTGTTTTTT
CASSFGPRTNTGELFF
>-|15|TRBV3-1/TRBV3-2|TRBJ1-5|few
TGTGCCAGCAGCCAAGAGTATCGGGTCGATCAGCCCCAGCATTTT
CASSQEYRVDQPQHF
>-|16|TRBV9|TRBJ2-3|once
TGTGCCAGCAGCGTTAATAAGCGGGGACACACAGATACGCAGTATTTT
CASSVNKRGHTDTQYF
>TRBD1|14|TRBV11-3|TRBJ1-2|-
TGTGCCAGCAGCAGGGACAGGAGCCTCTATGGCTACACCTTC
CASSRDRSLYGYTF
>TRBD2|14|TRBV27|TRBJ2-1|-
TGTGCCAGCAGGACTAGCGGGAGATCCAATGAGCAGTTCTTC
CASRTSGRSNEQFF
>TRBD2|15|TRBV11-3|TRBJ2-1|-
TGTGCCAGCAGCTGGGCCTCCGGGACTAGCGGCGAGCAGTTCTTC
CASSWASGTSGEQFF
>-|15|TRBV19|TRBJ2-3|-
TGTGCCAGTAGTATACGTGGAGGGTTGACAGATACGCAGTATTTT
CASSIRGGLTDTQYF